The source of this T cell receptor (beta chain) is a study of T cells in Graves' hyperthyroidism and ophthalmopathy. This clonotype was found a few times. TCR beta CDR3 regions were amplified from RNA. Using the HTBI primer set, a first-round RT-PCR was run on the TCR CDR3. MiXCR was run by TCRdb on the multiplex PCR reads, yielding one entry per CDR3 protein. The sample has fewer than 750,000 distinct CDR3 sequences, around 15% seen once. Germline V gene data show CDR1 as DFQATT and CDR2 as SNEGSKA (reference sequence). J was trimmed by 1 base and V by 0 bases; bases with no gene match: 8. This CDR3 comprises 17 residues.

The sequencing sample was made of blood. The chain joins TRBV20-1 to TRBJ2-2; 7 nucleotides agree with TRBD2. The source is a woman aged 45-65 years with Graves' ophthalmopathy. CDR3 nucleotides: TGCAGTGCTAGAGATCAGGGACTAAGAGGGAACACCGGGGAGCTGTTTTTT. Its translation: CSARDQGLRGNTGELFF.